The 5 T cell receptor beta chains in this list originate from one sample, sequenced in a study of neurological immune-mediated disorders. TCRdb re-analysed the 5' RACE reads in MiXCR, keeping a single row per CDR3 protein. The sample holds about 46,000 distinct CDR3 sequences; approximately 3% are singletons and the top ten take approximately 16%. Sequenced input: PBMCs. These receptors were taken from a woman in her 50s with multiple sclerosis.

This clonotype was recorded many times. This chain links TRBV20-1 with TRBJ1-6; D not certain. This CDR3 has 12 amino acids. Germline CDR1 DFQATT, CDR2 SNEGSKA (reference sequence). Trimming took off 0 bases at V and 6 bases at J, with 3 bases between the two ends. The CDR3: CSAREGNSPLHF. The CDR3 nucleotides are TGCAGTGCTAGAGAGGGTAATTCACCCCTCCACTTT.

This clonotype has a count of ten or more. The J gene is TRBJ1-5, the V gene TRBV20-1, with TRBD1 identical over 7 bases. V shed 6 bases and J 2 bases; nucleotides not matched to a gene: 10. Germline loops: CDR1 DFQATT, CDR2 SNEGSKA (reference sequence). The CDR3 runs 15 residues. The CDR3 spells CSAKDRIGGNQPQHF. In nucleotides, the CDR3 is TGCAGTGCGAAGGACAGGATAGGAGGCAATCAGCCCCAGCATTTT.

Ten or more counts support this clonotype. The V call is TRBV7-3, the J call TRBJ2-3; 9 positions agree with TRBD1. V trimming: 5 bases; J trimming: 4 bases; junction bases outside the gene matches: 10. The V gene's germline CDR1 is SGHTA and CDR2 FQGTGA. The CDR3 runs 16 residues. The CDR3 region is CASSTGTGRGADTQYF. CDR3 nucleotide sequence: TGTGCCAGCAGCACCGGGACAGGGAGGGGGGCAGATACGCAGTATTTT.

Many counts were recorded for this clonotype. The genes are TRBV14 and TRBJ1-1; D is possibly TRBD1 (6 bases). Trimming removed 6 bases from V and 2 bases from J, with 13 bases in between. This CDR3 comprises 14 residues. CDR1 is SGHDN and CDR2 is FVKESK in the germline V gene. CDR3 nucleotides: TGTGCCAGCAGTCGGACAGCCGTCAACACTGAAGCTTTCTTT. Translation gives CASSRTAVNTEAFF.

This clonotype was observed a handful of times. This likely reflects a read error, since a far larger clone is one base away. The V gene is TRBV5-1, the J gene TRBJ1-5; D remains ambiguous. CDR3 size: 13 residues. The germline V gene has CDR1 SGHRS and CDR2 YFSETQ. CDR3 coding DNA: TGCGCCAGCAGCCTGGATAGCAATCAGCACCAGCATTTT. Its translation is CASSLDSNQHQHF.